Given below is one T cell receptor beta chain in context. Germline CDR1 reads SGHVS; CDR2 reads FNYEAQ. The length of the CDR3 is 13 residues. Trimming removed 5 bases at V and 5 bases at J, with 13 bases between. Sequenced by immunoSEQ multiplex PCR; TCRdb stores in-frame clones only, minus some. The sample shows around 100,000 clones, 80% to 90% of them seen only once. Time point indicated: blood 4 weeks post-SBRT, at nephrectomy. The treatment was: 15 Gy SBRT to primary tumor, nephrectomy 4 weeks later. These data come from a study of radiation and T cells in renal cell carcinoma. This chain joins TRBV7-6 and TRBJ2-7; possible D gene TRBD1, 6 bases. This TCR derives from a man in his sixties with renal cell carcinoma. Here the sequenced sample was blood, taken from a patient whose treatment included radiotherapy and nephrectomy. CDR3 sequence: CASSLQGPHEQYF. The CDR3 DNA reads TGTGCCAGCAGCCTACAGGGCCCCCACGAGCAGTACTTC.